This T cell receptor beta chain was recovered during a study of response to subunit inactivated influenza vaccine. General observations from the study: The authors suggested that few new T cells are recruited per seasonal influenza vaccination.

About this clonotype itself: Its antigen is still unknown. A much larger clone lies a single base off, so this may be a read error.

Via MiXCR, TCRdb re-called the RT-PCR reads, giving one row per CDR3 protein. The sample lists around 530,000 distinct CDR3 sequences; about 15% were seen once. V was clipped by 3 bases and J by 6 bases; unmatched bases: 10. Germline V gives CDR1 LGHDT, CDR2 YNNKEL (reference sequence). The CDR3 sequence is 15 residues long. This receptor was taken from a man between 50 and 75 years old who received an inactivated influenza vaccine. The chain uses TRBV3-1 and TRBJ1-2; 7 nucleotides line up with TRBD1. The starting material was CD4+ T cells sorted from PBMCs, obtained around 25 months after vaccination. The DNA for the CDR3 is TGTGCCAGCAGCCAGGGGGGACAGTGGAACCATGGCTACACCTTC. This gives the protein CASSQGGQWNHGYTF.